Below, 12 T cell receptor beta chains from the same sample are listed, as sequenced in a study of blood T cell repertoires in COVID-19. Assay: immunoSEQ multiplex PCR; the TCRdb copy retains only in-frame clones and omits some. The table records approximately 90,000 clones, roughly 88% of them present only once. Material for sequencing was peripheral blood. These receptors were collected from a man between 60 and 75 years old with acute or convalescent COVID-19.

This CDR3 is CASRTTPLRLAGGPSRTDTQYF. The CDR3 DNA follows: TGCGCCAGCAGAACCACCCCGCTCCGACTAGCGGGAGGGCCTTCTAGAACAGATACGCAGTATTTT. The chain links TRBV4-1 to TRBJ2-3; 14 positions match TRBD2. Germline assignment: CDR1 MGHRA and CDR2 YSYEKL. After removal of 6 bases from V and 3 bases from J, the junction contained 23 bases not matched to a gene. The CDR3 extends over 22 amino acids.

V and J are TRBV12-5 and TRBJ2-7; weak D call: TRBD2 (5 bases). Trimming took off 2 bases at V and 0 bases at J, with 8 bases between the two ends. The germline V gene has CDR1 LGHNT and CDR2 FRNRAP. The CDR3 length is 14 residues. CDR3 in amino acids: CASGLSGLSYEQYF. CDR3 nucleotides: TGTGCTAGTGGTTTGAGCGGCCTCTCCTACGAGCAGTACTTC. Full variable domain (rest looked up from reference TRBV12-5 and TRBJ2-7): DARVTQTPRHKVTEMGQEVTMRCQPILGHNTVFWYRQTMMQGLELLAYFRNRAPLDDSGMPKDRFSAEMPDATLATLKIQPSEPRDSAVYFCASGLSGLSYEQYFGPGTRLTVT.

The chain employs TRBV5-4 and TRBJ2-7, with D possibly being TRBD1 (7 bases). The CDR3 contains 12 residues. From germline, CDR1 is SGHNT and CDR2 YYREEE (reference sequence). Trimming removed 4 bases from V and 7 bases from J, with 12 bases in between. Written as DNA, the CDR3 is TGTGCCAGCAGCCTCAGGGGGGAAGAGCAGTACTTC. As protein: CASSLRGEEQYF.

The chain has TRBV9 and TRBJ2-1, with TRBD2 as a possible D gene (5 bases). This CDR3 is built from 18 residues. CDR1 is SGDLS and CDR2 is YYNGEE in the germline V gene. The V and J ends lost 3 bases and 0 bases respectively, with 19 bases between them. CDR3 coding DNA: TGTGCCAGCAGCGACCCCGGAGCGGCGGGCCTCTCCTACAATGAGCAGTTCTTC. It encodes CASSDPGAAGLSYNEQFF.

V is TRBV7-3 and J is TRBJ2-3; 10 bases fit TRBD2. The CDR3 consists of 17 residues. The J segment lost 5 bases and the V segment lost 5 bases, leaving 13 bases of the junction unmatched. Per germline, CDR1 SGHTA and CDR2 FQGTGA. Here the CDR3 reads CASSQVSSGSGLDTQYF. The CDR3 bases are TGTGCCAGCAGCCAAGTATCTAGCGGGAGTGGATTAGATACGCAGTATTTT.

V usage is TRBV7-8 and J usage is TRBJ2-1; 9 bases align to TRBD2. The CDR3 contains 20 residues. With V trimmed by 1 base and J by 1 base, 14 bases remained unmatched. Germline CDR1 and CDR2: SGHVS and FQNEAQ. The CDR3 bases are TGTGCCAGCAGCTTAGTAGGGCTAGCGGGAAGGTCTGGGTCCTACAATGAGCAGTTCTTC. Encoded protein: CASSLVGLAGRSGSYNEQFF.

This chain joins TRBV18 and TRBJ2-1; D possibly corresponds to TRBD2 (6 bases). Germline CDR1 is KGHSH and CDR2 is LQKENI. This CDR3 has 19 amino acids. With 1 base removed from V and 3 bases from J, the gap between germline ends came to 22 bases. CDR3 sequence (DNA): TGTGCCAGCTCACCACGGGGGGTGGCTAGGACCGTCGGCTACAATGAGCAGTTCTTC. This codes for CASSPRGVARTVGYNEQFF.

V usage is TRBV5-4 and J usage is TRBJ1-3, with TRBD1 matching 7 bases. Germline V gene sequence: CDR1 SGHNT, CDR2 YYREEE (reference sequence). V lost 3 bases and J lost 1; bases outside the gene matches: 13. CDR3 length equals 18 residues. In nucleotides, the CDR3 is TGTGCCAGCAGCTCCCGAGGGGCACAGGGGAGGTCTGGAAACACCATATATTTT. Its protein product is CASSSRGAQGRSGNTIYF.

The gene calls are TRBV5-1 and TRBJ2-5; possibly TRBD2 for D (5 bases). The ends were cut back, 6 bases at V and 0 bases at J, with 15 bases in the middle. The CDR3 runs 15 residues. Germline V gene sequence: CDR1 SGHRS, CDR2 YFSETQ. The chain's CDR3 is CASTRGGTDQETQYF. For the CDR3, the DNA is TGCGCCAGCACTCGGGGTGGCACGGACCAAGAGACCCAGTACTTC.

The chain carries TRBV7-3 and TRBJ2-7; possibly TRBD2 for D (7 bases). V shed 5 bases and J shed 3 bases, with 17 bases lying between them. The CDR3 covers 15 residues. Germline-derived CDR1 and CDR2 are SGHTA and FQGTGA. CDR3 nucleotides: TGTGCCAGCAGCCCCGGAGGAGGGGGGGACTACGAGCAGTACTTC. This encodes CASSPGGGGDYEQYF.

A single count supports this clone. The rearrangement joins TRBV11-2 to TRBJ1-1; a possible D gene is TRBD1 (5 bases). CDR3 size: 13 residues. Per germline, CDR1 SGHAT and CDR2 FQNNGV. Trimming cost V 5 bases and J 8 bases, with 15 bases left between them. The CDR3 loop reads CASSRRQILEAFF. DNA of the CDR3: TGTGCCAGCAGCCGACGACAGATCTTAGAAGCTTTCTTT.

A few counts support this clone. The chain is built from TRBV7-8 and TRBJ1-5, with a weak D call TRBD1 (5 bases). The germline gives CDR1 SGHVS, CDR2 FQNEAQ. V was trimmed by 5 bases and J by 0 bases, leaving 14 bases between them. This CDR3 has 16 amino acids. This chain's CDR3 is CASSLLSRASNQPQHF. The CDR3, as DNA: TGTGCCAGCAGCCTCCTAAGCAGGGCTAGCAATCAGCCCCAGCATTTT.